This TCR beta chain was retrieved from a study of blood T cell repertoires in COVID-19 (dated by TCRdb to between 2020 and 2021). Broadly, across the study: Samples covering the acute and convalescent phases of COVID-19 were provided by collaborators in the United States, Italy and Spain. Nearly every sample came with metadata listing a de-identified subject ID, COVID-19 status, age in years and sex. The samples were drawn from two sources: the first 160 participants of the ongoing ImmuneRACE study, and approximately 1,300 subjects contributed by 6 global collaborators. The repertoires were released in a freely available public database meant as a resource for research on the immune response to SARS-CoV-2. HLA class I and class II types, where available, came from metadata supplied by the sample provider rather than from assay-based typing. The prospective study material was composed of cDNA or gDNA derived from T cells, B-cell-depleted T cells, or PBMCs. The dataset comprised deeply sampled blood TCRbeta repertoires from subjects exposed to, actively infected with, or recovered from COVID-19. Overall study results and their limits: The quantity of clinical and demographic metadata differed by source and by participant and was supplied without curation.

TCRbeta CDR3 regions were amplified from genomic DNA by means of the immunoSEQ Assay, a bias-controlled multiplex PCR. The authors' pipeline ran thus. Nucleated cell counts per sample were estimated from amplification of reference gene primers within the assay. To quantify the absolute abundance of each unique TCRbeta CDR3 rearrangement, sequence reads were collapsed and filtered. For each sample, productive Simpson clonality was calculated as the square root of Simpson's diversity index over productive rearrangements. TCRdb obtained this table from immuneACCESS and retained in-frame rearrangements with V and J assigned. These tables miss some clones; where compared with another copy, unresolved V genes account for less than half of the shortfall, and the remainder is unexplained. For V, J and clone size, that table is used; D and trimming come from the DNA. The sample table holds over 150,000 clones, of which 65% to 85% were seen once. Less than 20% of the sample lies in the top ten.

Another Seattle source contributed samples from volunteer blood donors who had recovered from COVID-19. Collaborating institutions collected whole blood in K2EDTA tubes following their own protocols. For TCRbeta analysis, collaborators shipped samples as frozen whole blood, isolated PBMCs, or DNA extracted from either of those sample types. The CDR3 runs 16 residues from the cysteine to the phenylalanine. CDR3 DNA is the only sequence kept; it has 48 bases, read in frame from the first base. The germline V gene (reference sequence) gives CDR1 as SSHAT and CDR2 as FNYEAQ. Of note for this clone: Its antigen specificity is not known. A read error may account for a junction end that differs from germline.

The sequencing sample was made of peripheral blood. The sequence links TRBV7-7 to TRBJ2-5, with 8 central nucleotides matching TRBD2. The origin of this receptor is a woman between 70 and 85 years old who had recovered from COVID-19. The DNA sequence is given as TGTGCTAGCAGCCAACAAGGGGGACTAGTCCAAGAGACCCAGTACTTC. This yields the protein CASSQQGGLVQETQYF.